The clone carrying this T cell receptor beta chain was seen a single time. Its antigen is still unknown. This specimen comes from a study of shared clonotypes between healthy human individuals. About the study: Donors consisted of two women and a few men between 18 and 49. The study used three CD4 naive, three CD4 memory, two CD8 naive and one CD8 memory plate per donor. Study results and limitations: Non-shared clonotypes showed lower generation probabilities than clonotypes common to all four donors.

Original handling: ImmunoSEQ only sent back junction sequences with no quality scores, so filtering was done differently. This table comes from immunoSEQ multiplex PCR, and its TCRdb copy is limited to in-frame clones, with some not included. From that table come the V and J calls and clone size; the DNA was used to work out D and trimming. The data show about 980,000 clones, approximately 80% seen once. Trimming stripped 7 bases from V and 4 bases from J, with 11 bases between. The CDR3 runs 13 residues. Germline assignment: CDR1 SEHNR and CDR2 FQNEAQ (reference sequence). The specimen was memory CD4+ T cells sorted from blood. Subset here: CD45RA-negative fraction. This TCR was recovered from a man aged 18 to 29 in good health. V is TRBV7-9 and J is TRBJ1-5; D is unresolved. CDR3 amino acids: CASTLTGNQPQHF. In DNA, the CDR3 is TGTGCCAGCACCCTCACGGGTAATCAGCCCCAGCATTTT. The full variable domain, its missing parts supplied by reference TRBV7-9 and TRBJ1-5, is DTGVSQNPRHKITKRGQNVTFRCDPISEHNRLYWYRQTLGQGPEFLTYFQNEAQLEKSRLLSDRFSAERPKGSFSTLEIQRTEQGDSAMYLCASTLTGNQPQHFGDGTRLSIL.